The 25 T cell receptor beta chains presented below share a single source sample, sequenced in a study of blood T cell repertoires in COVID-19. Libraries were prepared by immunoSEQ multiplex PCR; TCRdb keeps only in-frame clonotypes and omits some of them. The data show approximately 180,000 clones, approximately 88% seen once. The sample consisted of peripheral blood. These TCRs come from a woman aged 40 to 50 with COVID-19, enrolled during active disease.

The gene calls are TRBV7-9 and TRBJ2-3, with TRBD2 matching over 8 bases. Germline V gene lookup returns CDR1 SEHNR and CDR2 FQNEAQ (reference sequence). The CDR3 loop spans 17 amino acids. Trimming removed 4 bases from V and 3 bases from J; junction bases left unmatched: 12. The CDR3 DNA follows: TGTGCCAGCAGCTCCCCCCCTATGAAGCGGGGGACAGATACGCAGTATTTT. Amino acids: CASSSPPMKRGTDTQYF. Full variable domain (remainder filled in from reference TRBV7-9 and TRBJ2-3): DTGVSQNPRHKITKRGQNVTFRCDPISEHNRLYWYRQTLGQGPEFLTYFQNEAQLEKSRLLSDRFSAERPKGSFSTLEIQRTEQGDSAMYLCASSSPPMKRGTDTQYFGPGTRLTVL.

The V and J genes are TRBV5-4 and TRBJ2-2, with a weak D call TRBD2 (5 bases). Germline lookup yields CDR1 SGHNT and CDR2 YYREEE (reference sequence). The CDR3 spans 14 residues. Deletions cut 4 bases from V and 7 bases from J, with 14 bases between. The CDR3 region is CASSPRASIGELFF. As DNA, the CDR3 is TGTGCCAGCAGCCCCCGGGCTAGCATCGGGGAGCTGTTTTTT.

This clone has a single count. The chain has TRBV5-4 and TRBJ1-4; TRBD1 aligns across 7 bases. With 4 bases clipped from V and 15 bases from J, the junction kept 12 bases outside the gene matches. Germline CDR1 and CDR2: SGHNT and YYREEE (reference sequence). The CDR3 has 13 residues. Here the CDR3 DNA reads TGTGCCAGCAGCGTAGGGGGCCCAGGTCCTGTGTTTTTT. Translated: CASSVGGPGPVFF.

There are a few counts of this clone. The chain joins TRBV5-1 to TRBJ2-5; tentative D call: TRBD1 (5 bases). V lost 1 base and J lost 4, with 14 bases in between. The CDR3 length is 15 residues. Germline assignment: CDR1 SGHRS and CDR2 YFSETQ. The CDR3 bases are TGCGCCAGCAGCTTGAACCTGGGGCCGGGAGAGACCCAGTACTTC. It encodes CASSLNLGPGETQYF.

The chain links TRBV7-8 to TRBJ2-1, with 12 positions matching TRBD1. The CDR3 runs 16 residues. Looked up from germline, CDR1 is SGHVS and CDR2 is FQNEAQ. Trimming at V came to 3 bases and at J to 8 bases, leaving 8 bases not matched to a gene. CDR3 nucleotides: TGTGCCAGCAGCTTTACCGGGACAGGGGGCTGGGATGAGCAGTTCTTC. Protein sequence: CASSFTGTGGWDEQFF.

The CDR3 bases are TGTGCCATCAGGTTAGACAGGGGTTATACTGAAGCTTTCTTT. It specifies CAIRLDRGYTEAFF. The chain combines TRBV10-3 with TRBJ1-1; TRBD1 matches at 8 bases. This CDR3 has 14 amino acids. The V gene's germline CDR1 is ENHRY and CDR2 SYGVKD. The V gene end was trimmed by 6 bases and the J gene end by 5 bases; junction bases not matched to a gene: 8.

The rearrangement links TRBV10-2 to TRBJ1-1, with 7 bases fitting TRBD1. Losses at the gene ends were 3 bases for V and 0 bases for J; bases not matched to a gene: 4. The germline gives CDR1 WSHSY, CDR2 SAAADI. This CDR3 is built from 15 residues. This CDR3 reads CASSDRGQLNTEAFF. CDR3 nucleotide sequence: TGCGCCAGCAGTGATAGGGGGCAGTTGAACACTGAAGCTTTCTTT.

As DNA, the CDR3 is TGTGCCAGCAGTTTCGGGGGGGCGGGTGAGCAGTTCTTC. This codes for CASSFGGAGEQFF. The chain links TRBV27 to TRBJ2-1; 8 nucleotides agree with TRBD2. The germline V gene encodes CDR1 MNHEY and CDR2 SMNVEV (reference sequence). The V segment lost 3 bases and the J segment 9 bases; nucleotides outside the gene matches: 4. The CDR3 extends over 13 amino acids.

This chain joins TRBV7-2 and TRBJ1-6; D gene uncertain. The germline V gene encodes CDR1 SGHTA and CDR2 FQGNSA. Trimming pared 5 bases from V and 6 bases from J, leaving 14 bases between. The CDR3 covers 15 residues. This chain's CDR3 is CASSTSRILNSPLHF. The CDR3 nucleotides are TGTGCCAGCAGCACATCTAGGATTCTTAATTCACCCCTCCACTTT.

The chain is built from TRBV6-1 and TRBJ1-1, with TRBD1 matching 9 bases. The CDR3 has 19 residues. Trimming took 1 base from V and 5 from J; bases not matched to a gene: 17. Germline V gene sequence: CDR1 MNHNS, CDR2 SASEGT. The CDR3 reads CASSEDEVLYRGPGTEAFF. The DNA of the CDR3 is TGTGCCAGCAGTGAAGATGAGGTCCTTTACAGGGGGCCGGGGACTGAAGCTTTCTTT.

The CDR3 loop reads CASRYSNQPQHF. The CDR3 DNA is TGTGCCAGCAGGTATAGCAATCAGCCCCAGCATTTT. The V gene is TRBV14, the J gene TRBJ1-5; D unresolved. Germline V gene lookup returns CDR1 SGHDN and CDR2 FVKESK. The CDR3 consists of 12 residues. Trimming cost V 6 bases and J 0 bases, with 3 bases left between them. Full variable domain (missing parts from reference TRBV14 and TRBJ1-5): EAGVTQFPSHSVIEKGQTVTLRCDPISGHDNLYWYRRVMGKEIKFLLHFVKESKQDESGMPNNRFLAERTGGTYSTLKVQPAELEDSGVYFCASRYSNQPQHFGDGTRLSIL.

The chain carries TRBV6-5 and TRBJ1-5, with D uncertain. Germline V lookup: CDR1 MNHEY, CDR2 SVGAGI. V gave up 6 bases and J gave up 4 bases, with 7 bases separating them. CDR3 length: 12 amino acids. CDR3 loop: CASREGNQPQHF. CDR3 coding DNA: TGTGCCAGCAGGGAGGGAAATCAGCCCCAGCATTTT.

The rearrangement links TRBV6-5 to TRBJ1-5; D perhaps matches TRBD1 (5 bases). The length of the CDR3 is 15 residues. With 6 bases removed from V and 1 base from J, the gap between germline ends came to 13 bases. The germline V gene encodes CDR1 MNHEY and CDR2 SVGAGI. The CDR3 spells CASSRQKGSNQPQHF. CDR3 nucleotides: TGTGCCAGCAGCCGACAGAAAGGAAGCAATCAGCCCCAGCATTTT.

V and J are TRBV29-1 and TRBJ2-1; D is unclear. Germline CDR1 SQVTM, CDR2 ANQGSEA. This CDR3 has 14 amino acids. Trimming left V 1 base short and J 1 base short, with 8 bases between. The CDR3 is CSVEAQSSYNEQFF. The CDR3 nucleotides read TGCAGCGTTGAAGCACAGTCATCCTACAATGAGCAGTTCTTC.

The table lists this clone with a count of one. This chain connects TRBV19 to TRBJ1-1, with D possibly TRBD1 on 6 matching bases. Trimming took 2 bases from V and 1 from J, leaving 8 bases between them. This CDR3 has 14 residues. Germline V CDR1 and CDR2: LNHDA, SQIVND (reference sequence). The CDR3 coding sequence is TGTGCCAGTAGTATACAACAGGGGAACACTGAAGCTTTCTTT. Its protein product is CASSIQQGNTEAFF. Full variable domain (missing parts from reference TRBV19 and TRBJ1-1): DGGITQSPKYLFRKEGQNVTLSCEQNLNHDAMYWYRQDPGQGLRLIYYSQIVNDFQKGDIAEGYSVSREKKESFPLTVTSAQKNPTAFYLCASSIQQGNTEAFFGQGTRLTVV.

The V and J genes are TRBV3-1 (or the pseudogene TRBV3-2) and TRBJ2-7, with 7 bases lining up with TRBD1. The CDR3 loop spans 15 amino acids. The junction had 8 bases not matched to a gene; V was cut back by 4 bases and J by 2 bases. Germline assignment: CDR1 LGHDT and CDR2 YNNKEL (reference sequence). Here the CDR3 DNA reads TGTGCCAGCAGCCCAAAGGGGGCAAGGACCTACGAGCAGTACTTC. It encodes CASSPKGARTYEQYF.

This chain connects TRBV10-3 to TRBJ2-1; no clear D gene. The germline V gene has CDR1 ENHRY and CDR2 SYGVKD. This CDR3 is 11 amino acids long. V was trimmed by 2 bases and J by 9 bases, leaving 5 bases between them. In nucleotides, the CDR3 is TGTGCCATCAGTGAGGCGAGTGAGCAGTTCTTC. It codes for CAISEASEQFF.

This chain connects TRBV7-8 to TRBJ2-3, with 12 nucleotides matching TRBD2. With 5 bases clipped from V and 1 base from J, the junction kept 13 bases outside the gene matches. The germline V gene has CDR1 SGHVS and CDR2 FQNEAQ. The CDR3 is made up of 19 amino acids. Written as DNA, the CDR3 is TGTGCCAGCAGCCCAACAACCTTACTAGCGGGAGGCGGCACAGATACGCAGTATTTT. Its translation: CASSPTTLLAGGGTDTQYF.

The V gene is TRBV4-1, the J gene TRBJ1-6; 7 positions match TRBD1. This CDR3 spans 17 amino acids. V shed 0 bases and J 3 bases; nucleotides not matched to a gene: 5. The germline CDR1 and CDR2 sequences are MGHRA and YSYEKL. Here the CDR3 DNA reads TGCGCCAGCAGCCAAGATGCGGGACAGAACTATAATTCACCCCTCCACTTT. Amino acids: CASSQDAGQNYNSPLHF.

This clone was detected only a few times. The chain employs TRBV3-1 (or the pseudogene TRBV3-2) and TRBJ1-3, with D perhaps TRBD1 (5 bases). Trimming removed 3 bases from V and 0 bases from J, with 15 bases in between. Germline loops: CDR1 LGHDT, CDR2 YNNKEL (reference sequence). The CDR3 is made up of 17 amino acids. The CDR3 bases are TGTGCCAGCAGCCATACGCGGGGCCGGCACTCTGGAAACACCATATATTTT. Its translation: CASSHTRGRHSGNTIYF.

The V call is TRBV6-1, the J call TRBJ1-2; no clear D. The CDR3 consists of 17 residues. Trimming removed 2 bases at V and 0 bases at J, with 16 bases between. CDR1 is MNHNS and CDR2 is SASEGT in the germline V gene. The CDR3 spells CASSEFPAGWANYGYTF. The CDR3 bases are TGTGCCAGCAGTGAATTCCCCGCGGGTTGGGCTAACTATGGCTACACCTTC.

This clone has a single count. J is TRBJ2-1 and V is TRBV27; 9 bases are shared with TRBD2. With V trimmed by 6 bases and J by 3 bases, 6 bases remained unmatched. The CDR3 totals 15 residues. Germline V gives CDR1 MNHEY, CDR2 SMNVEV (reference sequence). The CDR3 sequence is CASRASGTLYNEQFF. The CDR3 DNA is TGTGCCAGCAGGGCTAGCGGGACCCTCTACAATGAGCAGTTCTTC.

This chain links TRBV25-1 with TRBJ1-5; D is ambiguous. Germline V gene data show CDR1 as MGHDK and CDR2 as SYGVNS. The ends were cut back, 2 bases at V and 8 bases at J, with 10 bases in the middle. The CDR3 runs to 13 residues. CDR3 residues: CASSEGEVEPQHF. CDR3 DNA: TGTGCCAGCAGTGAAGGGGAGGTGGAGCCCCAGCATTTT.

The rearrangement links TRBV6-5 to TRBJ2-1, with D perhaps matching TRBD1 (6 bases). This CDR3 comprises 15 residues. The germline V gene encodes CDR1 MNHEY and CDR2 SVGAGI. Trimming removed 6 bases from V and 7 bases from J, with 19 bases in between. CDR3 region: CASRYQGMPTNEQFF. CDR3 nucleotides: TGTGCCAGCAGATACCAGGGGATGCCTACGAATGAGCAGTTCTTC.

The J gene is TRBJ1-2, the V gene TRBV18; 7 nucleotides align to TRBD1. Trimming took 0 bases from V and 5 from J; bases not matched to a gene: 6. Germline V CDR1 and CDR2: KGHSH, LQKENI. The CDR3 runs 15 residues. The CDR3 DNA follows: TGTGCCAGCTCACCACCCTCAAAGACAGGGTATGGCTACACCTTC. Amino acid sequence: CASSPPSKTGYGYTF. Combining the CDR3 with reference TRBV18 and TRBJ1-2 gives the whole variable domain NAGVMQNPRHLVRRRGQEARLRCSPMKGHSHVYWYRQLPEEGLKFMVYLQKENIIDESGMPKERFSAEFPKEGPSILRIQQVVRGDSAAYFCASSPPSKTGYGYTFGSGTRLTVV.